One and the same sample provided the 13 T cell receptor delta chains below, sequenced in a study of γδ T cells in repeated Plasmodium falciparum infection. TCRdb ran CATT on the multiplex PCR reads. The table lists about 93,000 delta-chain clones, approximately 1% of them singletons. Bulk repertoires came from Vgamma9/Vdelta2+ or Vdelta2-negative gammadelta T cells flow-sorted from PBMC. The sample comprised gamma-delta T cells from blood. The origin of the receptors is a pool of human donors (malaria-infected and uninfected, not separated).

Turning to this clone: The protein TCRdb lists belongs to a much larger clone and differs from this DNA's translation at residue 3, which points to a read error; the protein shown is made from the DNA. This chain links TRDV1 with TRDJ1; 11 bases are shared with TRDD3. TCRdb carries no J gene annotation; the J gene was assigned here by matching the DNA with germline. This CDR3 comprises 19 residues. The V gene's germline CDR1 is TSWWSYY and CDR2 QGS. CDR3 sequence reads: CAPGELPHNWGICNDKLIF. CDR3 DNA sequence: TGTGCTCCTGGGGAACTTCCTCACAACTGGGGGATATGCAACGATAAACTCATCTTT.

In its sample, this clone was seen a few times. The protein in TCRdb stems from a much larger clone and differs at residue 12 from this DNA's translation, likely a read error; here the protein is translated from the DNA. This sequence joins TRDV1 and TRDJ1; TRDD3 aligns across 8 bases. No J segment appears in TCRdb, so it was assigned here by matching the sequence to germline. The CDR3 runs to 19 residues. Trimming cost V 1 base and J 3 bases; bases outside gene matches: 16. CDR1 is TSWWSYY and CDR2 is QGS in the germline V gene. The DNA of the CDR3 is TGTGCTCTTGGGGAACACACTTCCCTCTGGGGGACACACGCCGATAAACTCATCTTT. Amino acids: CALGEHTSLWGTHADKLIF.

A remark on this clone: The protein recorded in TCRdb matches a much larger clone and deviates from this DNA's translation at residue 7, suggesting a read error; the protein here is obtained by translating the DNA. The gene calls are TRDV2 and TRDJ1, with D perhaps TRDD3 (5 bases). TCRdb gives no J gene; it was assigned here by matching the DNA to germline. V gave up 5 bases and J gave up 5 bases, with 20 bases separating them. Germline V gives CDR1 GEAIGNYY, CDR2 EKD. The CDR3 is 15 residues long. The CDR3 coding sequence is TGTGCCTGTGTCGAACTGGTGGATCGGGAGGATAAACTCATCTTT. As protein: CACVELVDREDKLIF.

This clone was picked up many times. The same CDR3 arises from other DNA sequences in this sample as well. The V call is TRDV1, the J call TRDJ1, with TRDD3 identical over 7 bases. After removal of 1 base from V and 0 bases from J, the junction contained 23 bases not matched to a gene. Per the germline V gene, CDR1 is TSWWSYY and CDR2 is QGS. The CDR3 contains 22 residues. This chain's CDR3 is CALGERLLHLLLGAPYTDKLIF. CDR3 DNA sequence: TGTGCTCTTGGGGAACGCCTTCTTCACCTACTTCTGGGGGCCCCGTACACCGATAAACTCATCTTT.

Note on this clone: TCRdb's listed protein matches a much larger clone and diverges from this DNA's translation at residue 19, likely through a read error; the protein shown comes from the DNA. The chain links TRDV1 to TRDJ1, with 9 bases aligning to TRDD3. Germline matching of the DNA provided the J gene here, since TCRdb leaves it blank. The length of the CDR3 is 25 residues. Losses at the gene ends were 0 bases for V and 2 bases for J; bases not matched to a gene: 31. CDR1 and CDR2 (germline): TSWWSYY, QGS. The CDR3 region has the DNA TGTGCTCTTGGGGAACTATGGGCGTTCCTACGTTCCACTGGGGGAAAACAGGGGGGGACCGATAAACTCATCTTT. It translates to CALGELWAFLRSTGGKQGGTDKLIF.

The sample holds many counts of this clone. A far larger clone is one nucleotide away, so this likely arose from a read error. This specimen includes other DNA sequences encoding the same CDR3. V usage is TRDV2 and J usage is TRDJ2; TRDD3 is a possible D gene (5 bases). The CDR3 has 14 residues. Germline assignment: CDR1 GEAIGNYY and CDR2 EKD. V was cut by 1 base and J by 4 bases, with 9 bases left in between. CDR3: CACDTITGTAQLFF. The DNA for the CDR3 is TGTGCCTGTGACACTATTACTGGGACAGCACAACTCTTCTTT.

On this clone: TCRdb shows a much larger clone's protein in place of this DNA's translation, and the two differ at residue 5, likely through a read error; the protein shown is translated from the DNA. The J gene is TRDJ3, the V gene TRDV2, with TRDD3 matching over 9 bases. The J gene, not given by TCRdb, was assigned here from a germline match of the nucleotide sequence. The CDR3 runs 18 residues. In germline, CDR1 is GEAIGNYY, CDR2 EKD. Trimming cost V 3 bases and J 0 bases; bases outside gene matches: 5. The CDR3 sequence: CACDAVGDSSWDTRQMFF. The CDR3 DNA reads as TGTGCCTGTGACGCCGTGGGGGATAGCTCCTGGGACACCCGACAGATGTTTTTC.

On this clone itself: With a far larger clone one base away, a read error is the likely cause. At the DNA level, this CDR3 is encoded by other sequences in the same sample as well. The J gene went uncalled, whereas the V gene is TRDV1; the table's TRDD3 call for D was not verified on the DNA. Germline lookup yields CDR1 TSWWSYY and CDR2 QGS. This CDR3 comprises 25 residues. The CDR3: CALGELQRYVFLAPTGNYTTDKLIF. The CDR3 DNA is TGTGCTCTTGGGGAACTACAAAGGTACGTCTTCCTAGCTCCTACTGGGAACTATACTACCGATAAACTCATATTT.

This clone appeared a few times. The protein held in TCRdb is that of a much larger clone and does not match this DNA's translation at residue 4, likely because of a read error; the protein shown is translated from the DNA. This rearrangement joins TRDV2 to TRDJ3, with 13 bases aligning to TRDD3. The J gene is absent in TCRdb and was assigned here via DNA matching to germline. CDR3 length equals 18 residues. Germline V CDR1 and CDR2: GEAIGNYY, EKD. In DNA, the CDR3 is TGTGCCTGTAACACTGGGGGATACGCGTCCTGGGACACCCGACAGATGTTTTTC. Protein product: CACNTGGYASWDTRQMFF.

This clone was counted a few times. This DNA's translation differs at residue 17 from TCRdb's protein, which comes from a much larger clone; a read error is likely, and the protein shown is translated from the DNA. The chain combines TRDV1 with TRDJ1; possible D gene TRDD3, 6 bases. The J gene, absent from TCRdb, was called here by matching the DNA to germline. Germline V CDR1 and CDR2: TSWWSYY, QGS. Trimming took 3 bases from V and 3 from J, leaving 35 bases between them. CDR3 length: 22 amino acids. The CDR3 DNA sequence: TGTGCTCTTGGGGATGGTAGAGTCTCGGGGTTCTCGGGGGAACCTTACGCCGATAAACTCATCTTT. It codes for CALGDGRVSGFSGEPYADKLIF.

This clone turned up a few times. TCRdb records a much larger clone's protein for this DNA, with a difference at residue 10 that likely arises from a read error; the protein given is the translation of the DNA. CDR3 loop: CACDTVGDASTAQLFF. In nucleotides, the CDR3 is TGTGCCTGTGACACGGTGGGGGATGCTTCGACAGCACAACTCTTCTTT. The gene calls are TRDV2 and TRDJ2; TRDD3 agrees at 8 bases. The J gene was not available in TCRdb and was assigned here by matching the DNA to germline segments. V lost 1 base and J lost 4; bases outside the gene matches: 7. This CDR3 contains 16 residues. Germline loops: CDR1 GEAIGNYY, CDR2 EKD.

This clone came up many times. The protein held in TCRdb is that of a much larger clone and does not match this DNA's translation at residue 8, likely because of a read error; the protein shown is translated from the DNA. CDR3 sequence: CACDRMGESPGTDKLIF. CDR3 DNA: TGTGCCTGCGACCGGATGGGGGAATCTCCGGGCACCGATAAACTCATCTTT. The chain has TRDV2 and TRDJ1; 7 bases are shared with TRDD3. Per the germline V gene, CDR1 is GEAIGNYY and CDR2 is EKD. Trimming cost V 7 bases and J 1 base; bases outside gene matches: 17. This CDR3 has 17 residues.

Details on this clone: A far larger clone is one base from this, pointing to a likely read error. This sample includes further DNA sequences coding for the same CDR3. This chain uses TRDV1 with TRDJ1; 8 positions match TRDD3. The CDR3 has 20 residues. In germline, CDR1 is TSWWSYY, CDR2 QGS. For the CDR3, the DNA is TGCGCTCTTGGCCTTGAAGTCGGGTACTGGGGGTTAACCTACACCGATAAACTCATCTTT. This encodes CALGLEVGYWGLTYTDKLIF.